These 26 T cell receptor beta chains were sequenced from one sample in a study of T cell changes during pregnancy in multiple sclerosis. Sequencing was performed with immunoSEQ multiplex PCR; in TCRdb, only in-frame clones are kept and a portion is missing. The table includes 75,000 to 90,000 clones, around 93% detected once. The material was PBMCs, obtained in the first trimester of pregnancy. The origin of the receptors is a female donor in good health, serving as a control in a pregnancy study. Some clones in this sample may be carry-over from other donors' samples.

The CDR3 bases are TGTGCCACCAGACTTCTAGTTGGACAGGGGGCCTCAGGCTACACCTTC. This gives the protein CATRLLVGQGASGYTF. The chain is built from TRBV15 and TRBJ1-2, with 11 positions matching TRBD1. The CDR3 has 16 residues. Looked up from germline, CDR1 is LNHNV and CDR2 is YYDKDF (reference sequence). J lost 8 bases, V lost 6 bases, and 14 bases had no gene match.

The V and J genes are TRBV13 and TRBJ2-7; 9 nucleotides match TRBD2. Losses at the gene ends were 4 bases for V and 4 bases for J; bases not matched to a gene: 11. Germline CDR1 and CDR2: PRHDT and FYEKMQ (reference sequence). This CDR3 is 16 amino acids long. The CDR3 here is CASSSKRGGADYEQYF. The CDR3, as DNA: TGTGCCAGCAGCTCTAAGCGCGGGGGGGCCGATTACGAGCAGTACTTC.

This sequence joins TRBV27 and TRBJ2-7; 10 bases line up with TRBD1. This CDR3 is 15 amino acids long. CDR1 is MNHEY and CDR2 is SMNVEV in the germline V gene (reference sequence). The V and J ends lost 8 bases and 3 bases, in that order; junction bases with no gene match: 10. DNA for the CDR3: TGTGCCAGCGGGCGTTTCGGGACAGGGGACTACGAGCAGTACTTC. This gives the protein CASGRFGTGDYEQYF.

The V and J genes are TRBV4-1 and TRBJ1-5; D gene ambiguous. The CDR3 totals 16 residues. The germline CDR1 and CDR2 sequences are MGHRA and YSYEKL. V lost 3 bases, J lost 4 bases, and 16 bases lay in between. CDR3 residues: CASSHLFTKTNQPQHF. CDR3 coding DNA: TGCGCCAGCAGCCACCTATTCACCAAAACTAATCAGCCCCAGCATTTT.

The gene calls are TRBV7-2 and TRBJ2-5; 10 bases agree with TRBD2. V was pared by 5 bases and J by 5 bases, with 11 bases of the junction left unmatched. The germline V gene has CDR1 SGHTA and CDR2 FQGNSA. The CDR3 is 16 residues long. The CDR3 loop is CASSHPVAGGSETQYF. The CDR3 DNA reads TGTGCCAGCAGCCACCCCGTAGCGGGAGGTTCTGAGACCCAGTACTTC.

DNA of the CDR3: TGTGCCAGCAGTCTAAGGGTGTTCCCTCGGGGCGAGCAGTACTTC. It is translated as CASSLRVFPRGEQYF. The chain carries TRBV27 and TRBJ2-7; D perhaps matches TRBD2 (5 bases). Trimming removed 5 bases at V and 6 bases at J, with 20 bases between. The CDR3 totals 15 residues. CDR1 and CDR2 from the germline V gene are MNHEY and SMNVEV (reference sequence).

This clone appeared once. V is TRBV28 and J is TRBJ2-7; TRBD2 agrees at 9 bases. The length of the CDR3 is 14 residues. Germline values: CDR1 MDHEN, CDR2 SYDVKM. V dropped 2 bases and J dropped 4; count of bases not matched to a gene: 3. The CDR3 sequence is CASSLAGGQYEQYF. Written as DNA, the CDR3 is TGTGCCAGCAGTTTAGCGGGAGGGCAGTACGAGCAGTACTTC.

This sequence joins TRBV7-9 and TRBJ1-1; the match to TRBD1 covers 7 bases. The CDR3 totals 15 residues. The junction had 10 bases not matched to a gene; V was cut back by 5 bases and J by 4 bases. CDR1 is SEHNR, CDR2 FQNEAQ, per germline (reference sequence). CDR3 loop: CASSMNRGRGTEAFF. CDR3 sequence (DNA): TGTGCCAGCAGCATGAACAGGGGCAGGGGCACTGAAGCTTTCTTT.

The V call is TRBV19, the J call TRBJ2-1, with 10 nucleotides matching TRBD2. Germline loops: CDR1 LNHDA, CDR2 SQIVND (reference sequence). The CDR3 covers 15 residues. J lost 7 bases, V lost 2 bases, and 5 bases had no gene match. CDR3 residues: CASSISSGRVNEQFF. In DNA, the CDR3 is TGTGCCAGTAGTATATCTAGCGGGAGAGTTAATGAGCAGTTCTTC.

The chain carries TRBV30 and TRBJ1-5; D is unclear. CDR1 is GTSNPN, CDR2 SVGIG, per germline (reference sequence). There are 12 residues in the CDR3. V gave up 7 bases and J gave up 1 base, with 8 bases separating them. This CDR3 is CAFGLSNQPQHF. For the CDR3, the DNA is TGTGCCTTTGGACTGAGCAATCAGCCCCAGCATTTT. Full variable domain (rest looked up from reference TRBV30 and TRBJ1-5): SQTIHQWPATLVQPVGSPLSLECTVEGTSNPNLYWYRQAAGRGLQLLFYSVGIGQISSEVPQNLSASRPQDRQFILSSKKLLLSDSGFYLCAFGLSNQPQHFGDGTRLSIL.

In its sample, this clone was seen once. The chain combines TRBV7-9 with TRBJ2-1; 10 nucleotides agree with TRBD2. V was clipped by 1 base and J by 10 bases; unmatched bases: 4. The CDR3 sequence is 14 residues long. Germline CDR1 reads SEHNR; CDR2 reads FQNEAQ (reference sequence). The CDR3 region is CASSLGLAGDEQFF. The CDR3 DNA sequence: TGTGCCAGCAGCTTAGGGCTAGCGGGAGACGAGCAGTTCTTC.

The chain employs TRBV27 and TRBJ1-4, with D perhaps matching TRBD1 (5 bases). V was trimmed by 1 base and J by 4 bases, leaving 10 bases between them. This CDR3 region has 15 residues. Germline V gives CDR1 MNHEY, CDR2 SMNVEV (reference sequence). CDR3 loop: CASSLFGGVNEKLFF. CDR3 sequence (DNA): TGTGCCAGCAGTTTATTCGGGGGGGTTAATGAAAAACTGTTTTTT.

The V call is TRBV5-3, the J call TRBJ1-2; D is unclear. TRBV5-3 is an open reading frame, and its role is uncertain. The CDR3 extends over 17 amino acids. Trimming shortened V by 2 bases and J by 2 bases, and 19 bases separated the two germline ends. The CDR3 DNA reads TGTGCCAGAAGCTTAGAGTGCACGGGAAGTCGCAACTATGGCTACACCTTC. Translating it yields CARSLECTGSRNYGYTF.

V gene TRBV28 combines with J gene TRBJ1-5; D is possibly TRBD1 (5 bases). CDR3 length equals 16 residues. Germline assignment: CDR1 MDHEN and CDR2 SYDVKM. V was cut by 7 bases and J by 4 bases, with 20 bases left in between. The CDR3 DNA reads TGTGCCAGCACAATCGGGGGAATGTGGGCAAATCAGCCCCAGCATTTT. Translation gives CASTIGGMWANQPQHF.

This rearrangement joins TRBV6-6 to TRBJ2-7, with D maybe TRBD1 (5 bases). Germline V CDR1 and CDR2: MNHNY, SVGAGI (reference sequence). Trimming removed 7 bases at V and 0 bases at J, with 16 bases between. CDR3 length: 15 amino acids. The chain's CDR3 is CASNRRDSLSYEQYF. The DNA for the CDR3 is TGTGCCAGCAACCGGAGAGACAGCCTCTCCTACGAGCAGTACTTC.

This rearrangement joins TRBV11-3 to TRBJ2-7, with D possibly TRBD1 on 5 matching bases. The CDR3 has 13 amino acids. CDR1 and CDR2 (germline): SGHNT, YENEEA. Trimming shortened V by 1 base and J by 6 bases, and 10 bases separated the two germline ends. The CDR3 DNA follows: TGTGCCAGCAGCTTAGGGGGCGCATCCGAGCAGTACTTC. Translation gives CASSLGGASEQYF.

CDR3 DNA sequence: TGTGCCGGGGGGACAGGGGATCTGGGTGAGCAGTACTTC. Encoded protein: CAGGTGDLGEQYF. The chain couples TRBV6-5 to TRBJ2-7; TRBD1 aligns across 10 bases. This CDR3 region has 13 residues. Germline lookup yields CDR1 MNHEY and CDR2 SVGAGI. J gave up 7 bases and V 11 bases, and 11 bases lay outside the gene matches.

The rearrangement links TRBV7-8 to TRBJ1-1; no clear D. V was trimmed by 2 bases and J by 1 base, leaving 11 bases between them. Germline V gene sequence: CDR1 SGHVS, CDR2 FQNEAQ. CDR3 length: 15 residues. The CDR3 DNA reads TGTGCCAGCAGCTTATGGGGAGGGAGGAACACTGAAGCTTTCTTT. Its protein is CASSLWGGRNTEAFF.

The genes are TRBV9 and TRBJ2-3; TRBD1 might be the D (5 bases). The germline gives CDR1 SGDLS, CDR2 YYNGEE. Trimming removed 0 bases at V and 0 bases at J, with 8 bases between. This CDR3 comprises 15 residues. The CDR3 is CASSVEGRSTDTQYF. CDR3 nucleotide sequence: TGTGCCAGCAGCGTAGAGGGGCGCAGCACAGATACGCAGTATTTT. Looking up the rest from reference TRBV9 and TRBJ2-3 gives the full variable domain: DSGVTQTPKHLITATGQRVTLRCSPRSGDLSVYWYQQSLDQGLQFLIQYYNGEERAKGNILERFSAQQFPDLHSELNLSSLELGDSALYFCASSVEGRSTDTQYFGPGTRLTVL.

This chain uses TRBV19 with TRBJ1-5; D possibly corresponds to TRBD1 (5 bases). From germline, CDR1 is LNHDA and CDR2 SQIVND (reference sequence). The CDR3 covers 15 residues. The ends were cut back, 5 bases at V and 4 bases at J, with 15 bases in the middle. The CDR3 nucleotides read TGTGCCAGTAGTCCCTCCACAGGTTTTAATCAGCCCCAGCATTTT. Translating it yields CASSPSTGFNQPQHF.

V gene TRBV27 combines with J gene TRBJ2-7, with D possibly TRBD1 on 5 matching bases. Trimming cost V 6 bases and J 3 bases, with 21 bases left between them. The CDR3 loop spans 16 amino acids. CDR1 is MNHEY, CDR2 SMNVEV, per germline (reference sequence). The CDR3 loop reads CASRRDSAHFNYEQYF. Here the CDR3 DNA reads TGTGCCAGCAGGCGTGACAGTGCGCACTTTAACTACGAGCAGTACTTC.

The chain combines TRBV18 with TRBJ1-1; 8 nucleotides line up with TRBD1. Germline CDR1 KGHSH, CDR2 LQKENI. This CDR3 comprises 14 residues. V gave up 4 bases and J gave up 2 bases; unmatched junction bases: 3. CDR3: CASSLQGANTEAFF. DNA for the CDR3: TGTGCCAGCTCACTGCAGGGGGCTAACACTGAAGCTTTCTTT. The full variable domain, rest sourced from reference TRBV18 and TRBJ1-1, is NAGVMQNPRHLVRRRGQEARLRCSPMKGHSHVYWYRQLPEEGLKFMVYLQKENIIDESGMPKERFSAEFPKEGPSILRIQQVVRGDSAAYFCASSLQGANTEAFFGQGTRLTVV.

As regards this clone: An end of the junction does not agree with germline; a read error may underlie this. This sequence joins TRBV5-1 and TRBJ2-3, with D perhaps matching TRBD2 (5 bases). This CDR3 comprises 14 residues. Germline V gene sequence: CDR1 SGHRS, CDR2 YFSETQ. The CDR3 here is CASGLMGDTDTQYF. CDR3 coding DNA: TGCGCCAGCGGCTTGATGGGAGACACAGATACGCAGTATTTT.

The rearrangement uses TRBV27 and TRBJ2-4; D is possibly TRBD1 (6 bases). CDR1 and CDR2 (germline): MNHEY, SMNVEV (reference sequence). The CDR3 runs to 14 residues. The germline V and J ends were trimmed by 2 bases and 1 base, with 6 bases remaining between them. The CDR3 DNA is TGTGCCAGCAGTTTAACAGGGGCCAAAAACATTCAGTACTTC. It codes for CASSLTGAKNIQYF.

The CDR3 sequence is CASSHGVGQPYNEQFF. As DNA, the CDR3 is TGCGCCAGCAGCCACGGTGTGGGACAACCCTACAATGAGCAGTTCTTC. The rearrangement uses TRBV4-1 and TRBJ2-1, with a tentative D call TRBD1 (6 bases). The ends were cut back, 3 bases at V and 2 bases at J, with 14 bases in the middle. Germline V lookup: CDR1 MGHRA, CDR2 YSYEKL. The CDR3 consists of 16 residues.

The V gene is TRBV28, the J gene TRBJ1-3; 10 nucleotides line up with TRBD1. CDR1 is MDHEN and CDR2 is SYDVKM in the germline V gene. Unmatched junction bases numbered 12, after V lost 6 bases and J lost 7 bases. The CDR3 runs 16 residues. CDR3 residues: CASRTTPGQGFNTIYF. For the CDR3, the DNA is TGTGCCAGCAGAACGACACCGGGACAGGGGTTCAACACCATATATTTT.